The TCR beta chain described here comes from a study of blood T cell repertoires in COVID-19. About the research overall: Whether acute or convalescent, the COVID-19 samples came from the United States, Italy and Spain. In each case, the material was cDNA or gDNA derived from T cells, B-cell-depleted T cells, or PBMCs.

The CDR3 runs to 14 residues. Trimming cost V 5 bases and J 3 bases; bases outside gene matches: 7. The V gene's germline CDR1 is SEHNR and CDR2 FQNEAQ (reference sequence). Original handling: Reference gene primer amplification yielded estimated nucleated cell counts. Profiling relied on immunoSEQ multiplex PCR, and the TCRdb table lists in-frame clones only, not all of them. V, J and clone size are those of that table, while D and trimming were read from the DNA. The sample records more than 130,000 clones, roughly 90% being singletons. The J gene is TRBJ2-7, the V gene TRBV7-9, with 7 bases that match TRBD1. This sequence was found in a man aged 45 to 65 with active or convalescent COVID-19. The source material was peripheral blood. CDR3 amino acids: CASSPPGTVYEQYF. The DNA of the CDR3 is TGTGCCAGCAGCCCGCCCGGGACAGTCTACGAGCAGTACTTC.